Shown below are 4 T cell receptor beta chains from a single sample sequenced in a study of beta chain features in type 1 diabetes (dated by TCRdb to the late 2010s). Libraries were prepared through the immunoSEQ multiplex PCR assay. The High Capacity cDNA Reverse Transcription Kit was used to reverse transcribe all of the isolated RNA, meaning that expressed TCRB transcripts were what got sequenced. TCRdb carries this immuneACCESS record with in-frame sequences only. Its versions omit some clonotypes, under half of them owing to an unresolved V gene in the studies checked, with the rest unexplained. The sample table contains some 220,000 clones; only one count was recorded for roughly a tenth of them. About 1.2% of the sample rests with the top ten. Sequenced input: central memory CD4+ T cells from blood. Receptors originate from a man aged 18 to 29 in good health.

Only a few counts were recorded for this clone. In DNA form, the CDR3 reads TGTGCCAGCAGTGTGGAGAGAGTCGGACTTCGGCACTACGAGCAGTACTTC. This sequence encodes CASSVERVGLRHYEQYF. The rearrangement uses TRBV6-1 and TRBJ2-7; D might be TRBD2 (5 bases). Trimming shortened V by 4 bases and J by 3 bases, and 22 bases separated the two germline ends. Looked up from germline, CDR1 is MNHNS and CDR2 is SASEGT. CDR3 length equals 17 residues.

In regard to this clone: This likely stems from a read error, as it lies one base from a far larger clone. The genes are TRBV9 and TRBJ1-2; 8 bases are shared with TRBD1. The CDR3 has 13 amino acids. CDR1 is SGDLS and CDR2 is YYNGEE in the germline V gene. The CDR3 DNA reads TGTGCCAGCCGCGTAGGGACAGGCAGGGGCTACACCTTC. Translated: CASRVGTGRGYTF. Supplemented by reference TRBV9 and TRBJ1-2, the full variable domain reads DSGVTQTPKHLITATGQRVTLRCSPRSGDLSVYWYQQSLDQGLQFLIQYYNGEERAKGNILERFSAQQFPDLHSELNLSSLELGDSALYFCASRVGTGRGYTFGSGTRLTVV.

This clone has just a few counts. V gene TRBV4-2 combines with J gene TRBJ2-1; 7 nucleotides agree with TRBD2. The CDR3 contains 16 residues. The ends lost 2 bases at V and 5 bases at J; junction bases unmatched: 9. The V gene's germline CDR1 is LGHNA and CDR2 YNFKEQ. CDR3 DNA: TGTGCCAGCAGCCAACTCGGGGCTAGCGGCGACAATGAGCAGTTCTTC. Its translation is CASSQLGASGDNEQFF.

This clone has a handful of counts. J is TRBJ2-1 and V is TRBV11-2, with a tentative D call TRBD2 (7 bases). This CDR3 has 17 residues. From germline, CDR1 is SGHAT and CDR2 FQNNGV. V was shortened by 5 bases and J by 4 bases, with 21 bases between the two germline ends. The CDR3, as DNA: TGTGCCAGCAGCCACCCCTTGGGGGGGGCGGGTTACAATGAGCAGTTCTTC. Protein: CASSHPLGGAGYNEQFF.